The 32 T cell receptor beta chains presented below share a single source sample, sequenced in a study of vaccination and CD4 T cells after COVID-19. With the Oncomine TCR Beta short-read assay, DNA from cultured CD4+ T cells was sequenced. TCRdb re-called the PCR reads with MiXCR, one entry per CDR3 protein. Of 6,500 to 10,000 distinct CDR3 sequences in the sample, around 55% are singletons; the top ten hold approximately 15%. Treatment defined: roughly 11-day PBMC culture with coronavirus spike peptide pools or control peptides (ViraFEST assay). No antigen is known for these receptors. Sequences were derived from cultured CD4+ T cells from blood, sampled after SARS-CoV-2 vaccination. The source of these receptors is a human donor with COVID-19.

This clonotype was observed once. V is TRBV6-1 and J is TRBJ1-1; 8 bases fit TRBD1. V was pared by 6 bases and J by 0 bases, with 6 bases of the junction left unmatched. CDR3 size: 15 residues. Germline loops: CDR1 MNHNS, CDR2 SASEGT. CDR3 protein: CASSGQGRVNTEAFF. The DNA of the CDR3 is TGTGCCAGCAGCGGACAGGGACGGGTGAACACTGAAGCTTTCTTT.

The gene calls are TRBV6-1 and TRBJ2-3; no clear D gene. V was shortened by 7 bases and J by 4 bases, with 9 bases between the two germline ends. Germline V gene sequence: CDR1 MNHNS, CDR2 SASEGT. The CDR3 extends over 12 amino acids. As DNA, the CDR3 is TGTGCCAGCAATGGGCCCCCAGATACGCAGTATTTT. It encodes CASNGPPDTQYF.

The V call is TRBV5-1, the J call TRBJ1-1, with 10 bases aligning to TRBD1. Germline V lookup: CDR1 SGHRS, CDR2 YFSETQ. After removal of 4 bases from V and 6 bases from J, the junction contained 6 bases not matched to a gene. The CDR3 is 14 amino acids. CDR3 in amino acids: CASSDRGRLPEAFF. The CDR3 DNA follows: TGCGCCAGCAGCGACAGGGGGCGCCTCCCTGAAGCTTTCTTT.

DNA for the CDR3: TGCGCCAGCAGCCAAGGGTGGGGGGCGCGTTACGAGCAGTACTTC. It yields the protein CASSQGWGARYEQYF. The V gene is TRBV4-1, the J gene TRBJ2-7, with D perhaps being TRBD1 or TRBD2 (6 bases each). Trimming shortened V by 1 base and J by 4 bases, and 14 bases separated the two germline ends. The CDR3 runs 15 residues. Germline V gene lookup returns CDR1 MGHRA and CDR2 YSYEKL.

The rearrangement links TRBV19 to TRBJ1-2; tentatively, D is TRBD1 (6 bases). Trimming stripped 3 bases from V and 2 bases from J, with 16 bases between. Germline-derived CDR1 and CDR2 are LNHDA and SQIVND (reference sequence). This CDR3 region has 16 residues. CDR3: CASSISPGGSNYGYTF. The CDR3 DNA is TGTGCCAGTAGTATCTCTCCTGGGGGCAGCAACTATGGCTACACCTTC.

The chain joins TRBV7-6 to TRBJ2-7; no clear D gene. Germline CDR1 SGHVS, CDR2 FNYEAQ. This CDR3 has 13 amino acids. Trimming pared 4 bases from V and 3 bases from J, leaving 10 bases between. This chain's CDR3 is CASSSDWGYEQYF. The CDR3 nucleotides read TGTGCCAGCAGCTCTGATTGGGGCTACGAGCAGTACTTC.

This chain uses TRBV27 with TRBJ2-3, with TRBD1 identical over 7 bases. Germline trimming cut 6 bases from V and 2 bases from J; bases unmatched to any gene: 8. From germline, CDR1 is MNHEY and CDR2 SMNVEV (reference sequence). The CDR3 totals 15 residues. CDR3 loop: CASSPDRIVTDTQYF. The CDR3 DNA reads TGTGCCAGCAGCCCGGACAGGATAGTCACAGATACGCAGTATTTT.

V is TRBV20-1 and J is TRBJ1-2; TRBD1 aligns across 7 bases. Germline lookup yields CDR1 DFQATT and CDR2 SNEGSKA (reference sequence). Trimming removed 6 bases from V and 7 bases from J; junction bases left unmatched: 11. CDR3 length: 13 residues. The CDR3 reads CSALGQVLGGYTF. The CDR3 bases are TGCAGTGCGCTTGGACAGGTTTTGGGTGGCTACACCTTC.

Within the sample, this clonotype is medium-sized (0.01 to 0.1%). The chain has TRBV20-1 and TRBJ1-2, with 10 bases that match TRBD1. V trimming: 3 bases; J trimming: 2 bases; junction bases outside the gene matches: 0. The CDR3 runs to 13 residues. Germline CDR1 and CDR2: DFQATT and SNEGSKA (reference sequence). The CDR3 here is CSARGQGNYGYTF. CDR3 nucleotide sequence: TGCAGTGCTAGGGGACAGGGGAACTATGGCTACACCTTC.

This clonotype was seen a handful of times. The V gene is TRBV6-1, the J gene TRBJ1-6, with D possibly TRBD1 on 6 matching bases. The V end lost 3 bases, the J end lost 10 bases, and 19 bases lay between the germline ends. This CDR3 comprises 16 residues. Germline CDR1 MNHNS, CDR2 SASEGT. This chain's CDR3 is CASSDGGGLRDSPLHF. The CDR3 nucleotides are TGTGCCAGCAGTGACGGCGGGGGGCTTAGGGACTCACCCCTCCACTTT.

The V call is TRBV10-2, the J call TRBJ1-1, with no clear D. This CDR3 is 13 amino acids long. The ends were cut back, 5 bases at V and 3 bases at J, with 10 bases in the middle. Germline loops: CDR1 WSHSY, CDR2 SAAADI. The CDR3 loop is CASSPIQHTEAFF. The DNA for the CDR3 is TGCGCCAGCAGTCCGATACAGCACACTGAAGCTTTCTTT.

The chain joins TRBV20-1 to TRBJ1-1, with D perhaps matching TRBD1 (5 bases). This CDR3 has 13 residues. V was clipped by 3 bases and J by 1 base, with 9 bases between them. Germline lookup yields CDR1 DFQATT and CDR2 SNEGSKA (reference sequence). The CDR3 spells CSARQDTNTEAFF. Here the CDR3 DNA reads TGCAGTGCTAGGCAGGACACGAACACTGAAGCTTTCTTT.

The V and J genes are TRBV7-2 and TRBJ1-5; weak D call: TRBD1 (5 bases). Germline lookup yields CDR1 SGHTA and CDR2 FQGNSA. This CDR3 is built from 13 residues. Trimming took 0 bases from V and 5 from J, leaving 5 bases between them. The CDR3 reads CASSLAGDQPQHF. CDR3 coding DNA: TGTGCCAGCAGCTTAGCAGGGGATCAGCCCCAGCATTTT.

This clonotype was seen more than once but under ten times. The chain has TRBV7-8 and TRBJ2-3; D possibly corresponds to TRBD1 (5 bases). This CDR3 has 15 amino acids. Germline V CDR1 and CDR2: SGHVS, FQNEAQ. The germline V and J ends were trimmed by 4 bases and 4 bases, with 15 bases remaining between them. CDR3 bases: TGTGCCAGCAGCTCCCGGTCAGGGCAGGCAGATACGCAGTATTTT. Protein product: CASSSRSGQADTQYF.

The chain combines TRBV6-2 or TRBV6-3 with TRBJ1-1, with 9 bases that match TRBD1. There are 16 residues in the CDR3. V lost 0 bases and J lost 1; bases outside the gene matches: 3. Germline V gene data show CDR1 as MNHEY and CDR2 as SVGEGT. The CDR3 is CASSYSTGGANTEAFF. Written as DNA, the CDR3 is TGTGCCAGCAGTTACTCGACAGGGGGAGCGAACACTGAAGCTTTCTTT.

The chain is built from TRBV30 and TRBJ1-2, with 7 bases identical to TRBD1. V was pared by 1 base and J by 7 bases, with 0 bases of the junction left unmatched. CDR1 is GTSNPN, CDR2 SVGIG, per germline (reference sequence). This CDR3 is 11 amino acids long. CDR3 loop: CAWSGQGGYTF. The DNA for the CDR3 is TGTGCCTGGAGTGGACAGGGTGGCTACACCTTC.

This chain joins TRBV6-1 and TRBJ1-2; no clear D gene. The CDR3 spans 12 residues. Per germline, CDR1 MNHNS and CDR2 SASEGT. V lost 9 bases, J lost 3 bases, and 11 bases lay in between. CDR3 amino acids: CASMSDYYGYTF. The CDR3 nucleotides are TGTGCCAGTATGAGTGACTACTATGGCTACACCTTC.

V and J are TRBV5-3 and TRBJ1-5, with D maybe TRBD1 (5 bases). TRBV5-3 is an ORF for which the function is uncertain. The ends were cut back, 8 bases at V and 2 bases at J, with 20 bases in the middle. The CDR3 has 16 residues. The CDR3 DNA reads TGTGCCAGCAGCGCGGGACTACTGGGGGGCAATCAGCCCCAGCATTTT. It translates to CASSAGLLGGNQPQHF.

Regarding this clonotype: A much larger clone differs by one base, so this may be a read error. The chain combines TRBV5-3 with TRBJ2-7; D could derive from TRBD1 or TRBD2 (5 bases each). TRBV5-3 is designated an ORF whose function remains uncertain. The CDR3 contains 15 residues. V gave up 5 bases and J gave up 5 bases, with 20 bases separating them. CDR3 bases: TGTGCCAGAAGTCAAGGGACCGGGAAACCCCACGAGCAGTACTTC. As protein: CARSQGTGKPHEQYF.

This clonotype came up a few times. The CDR3 sequence: CASSPGTGNSPLHF. The DNA for the CDR3 is TGTGCCAGCAGCCCCGGGACGGGGAATTCACCCCTCCACTTT. The chain joins TRBV11-3 to TRBJ1-6; maybe TRBD1 (5 bases). V was shortened by 5 bases and J by 7 bases, with 12 bases between the two germline ends. From germline, CDR1 is SGHNT and CDR2 YENEEA. The CDR3 loop spans 14 amino acids.

This chain uses TRBV20-1 with TRBJ2-1, with 13 bases identical to TRBD2. In germline, CDR1 is DFQATT, CDR2 SNEGSKA (reference sequence). This CDR3 is 14 amino acids long. V was clipped by 4 bases and J by 5 bases; unmatched bases: 2. The CDR3 here is CSATGLAGDNEQFF. Here the CDR3 DNA reads TGCAGTGCTACCGGACTAGCGGGGGACAATGAGCAGTTCTTC.

The chain employs TRBV7-8 and TRBJ1-2; 9 bases match TRBD1. The length of the CDR3 is 14 residues. CDR1 is SGHVS, CDR2 FQNEAQ, per germline. Trimming took 11 bases from V and 0 from J; bases not matched to a gene: 7. The CDR3 sequence is CAAGTGTSNYGYTF. In nucleotides, the CDR3 is TGTGCCGCGGGGACAGGGACCTCTAACTATGGCTACACCTTC.

This clonotype has a handful of counts. The chain uses TRBV6-1 and TRBJ1-2; 9 bases map to TRBD1. The ends lost 6 bases at V and 5 bases at J; junction bases unmatched: 4. The germline CDR1 and CDR2 sequences are MNHNS and SASEGT. This CDR3 region has 13 residues. Here the CDR3 DNA reads TGTGCCAGCAGGACCGGGACAGGGTATGGCTACACCTTC. Translating it yields CASRTGTGYGYTF.

By frequency in the sample, this clonotype is medium-sized. This sequence joins TRBV6-4 and TRBJ2-2; the D call may be TRBD1 or TRBD2 (5 bases each). The V end lost 3 bases, the J end lost 2 bases, and 10 bases lay between the germline ends. This CDR3 is 15 amino acids long. Germline V gene sequence: CDR1 MRHNA, CDR2 SNTAGT. DNA for the CDR3: TGTGCCAGCAGTGATCTTGGGGGAAACACCGGGGAGCTGTTTTTT. Protein: CASSDLGGNTGELFF.

This chain uses TRBV6-2 or TRBV6-3 with TRBJ2-2, with TRBD2 matching over 8 bases. Trimming removed 6 bases from V and 0 bases from J; junction bases left unmatched: 6. Germline V CDR1 and CDR2: MNHEY, SVGEGT. This CDR3 comprises 16 residues. The CDR3 region has the DNA TGTGCCAGCAGCCGATCCGGGGGGGCGAACACCGGGGAGCTGTTTTTT. This gives the protein CASSRSGGANTGELFF.

The rearrangement joins TRBV12-3 or TRBV12-4 to TRBJ1-5; D unclear. This CDR3 has 15 residues. V lost 1 base and J lost 9, with 16 bases in between. CDR3 loop: CASSLGQAMERPQHF. The DNA for the CDR3 is TGTGCCAGCAGTTTAGGTCAGGCTATGGAGAGGCCCCAGCATTTT.

The rearrangement uses TRBV7-9 and TRBJ2-7; TRBD2 matches at 11 bases. This CDR3 has 17 amino acids. Germline V gene lookup returns CDR1 SEHNR and CDR2 FQNEAQ (reference sequence). The trim removed 5 bases at V and 0 bases at J, leaving 9 bases unmatched. The CDR3 nucleotides are TGTGCCAGCAGCCAACCTCTAGCGGGGGGCCGCTCCTACGAGCAGTACTTC. Amino acids: CASSQPLAGGRSYEQYF.

V usage is TRBV20-1 and J usage is TRBJ2-5; no firm D call. The CDR3 has 14 amino acids. The germline V and J ends were trimmed by 1 base and 2 bases, with 11 bases remaining between them. Germline CDR1 DFQATT, CDR2 SNEGSKA (reference sequence). CDR3 protein: CSARGQYPQETQYF. CDR3 nucleotide sequence: TGCAGTGCTAGAGGGCAATACCCACAAGAGACCCAGTACTTC.

V and J are TRBV29-1 and TRBJ1-2, with 7 bases matching TRBD1. This CDR3 is built from 13 residues. V lost 7 bases and J lost 4; bases outside the gene matches: 9. Germline CDR1 reads SQVTM; CDR2 reads ANQGSEA. DNA of the CDR3: TGCAGCGCCACGGGACAGCTAACCTATGGCTACACCTTC. Its translation is CSATGQLTYGYTF.

CDR3 DNA: TGCAGTGCTAGAGACCTAGCGGGGGGGATGAAATACGAGCAGTACTTC. This translates into CSARDLAGGMKYEQYF. V usage is TRBV20-1 and J usage is TRBJ2-7, with 12 bases lining up with TRBD2. V was pared by 0 bases and J by 4 bases, with 7 bases of the junction left unmatched. From germline, CDR1 is DFQATT and CDR2 SNEGSKA (reference sequence). The length of the CDR3 is 16 residues.

V and J are TRBV18 and TRBJ1-1; no clear D. Germline V lookup: CDR1 KGHSH, CDR2 LQKENI. The CDR3 has 13 residues. The germline V and J ends were trimmed by 2 bases and 8 bases, with 12 bases remaining between them. CDR3 protein: CASSPKGNGEAFF. As DNA, the CDR3 is TGTGCCAGCTCACCAAAGGGTAATGGGGAAGCTTTCTTT. The variable domain in full, with the rest retrieved from reference TRBV18 and TRBJ1-1, is NAGVMQNPRHLVRRRGQEARLRCSPMKGHSHVYWYRQLPEEGLKFMVYLQKENIIDESGMPKERFSAEFPKEGPSILRIQQVVRGDSAAYFCASSPKGNGEAFFGQGTRLTVV.

CDR3: CASSLGGKGTEAFF. In DNA, the CDR3 is TGTGCCAGCAGCTTGGGGGGCAAAGGCACTGAAGCTTTCTTT. The chain links TRBV5-6 to TRBJ1-1; tentatively, D is TRBD1 (5 bases). This CDR3 region has 14 residues. Germline-derived CDR1 and CDR2 are SGHDT and YYEEEE. V gave up 0 bases and J gave up 4 bases, with 10 bases separating them.